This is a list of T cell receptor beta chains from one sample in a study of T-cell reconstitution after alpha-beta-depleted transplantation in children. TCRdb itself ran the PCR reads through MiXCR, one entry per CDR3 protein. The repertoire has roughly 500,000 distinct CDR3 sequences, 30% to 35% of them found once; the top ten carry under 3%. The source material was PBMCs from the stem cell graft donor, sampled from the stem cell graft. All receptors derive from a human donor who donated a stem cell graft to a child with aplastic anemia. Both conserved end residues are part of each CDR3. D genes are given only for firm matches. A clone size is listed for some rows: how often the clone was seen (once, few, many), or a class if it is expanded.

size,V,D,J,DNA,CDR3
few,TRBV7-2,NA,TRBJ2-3,TGTGCCAGCAGCCTTCGGGACTCGACGGACACAGATACGCAGTATTTT,CASSLRDSTDTDTQYF
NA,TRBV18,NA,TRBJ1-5,TGTGCCAGCTCACCGTTCAGACAGGCCAGTTTTAATAGCAATCAGCCCCAGCATTTT,CASSPFRQASFNSNQPQHF
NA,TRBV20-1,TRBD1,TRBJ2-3,TGCAGTGCTGGTTACGACAGGGGCCCTTTAGATACGCAGTATTTT,CSAGYDRGPLDTQYF
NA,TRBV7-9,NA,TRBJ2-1,TGTGCCAGCAGCGCGGACTTGGGGGAATACAATGAGCAGTTCTTC,CASSADLGEYNEQFF
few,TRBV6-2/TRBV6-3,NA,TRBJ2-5,TGTGCCAGCAGTTCGCCGACAGTAGTAAGCCAGACCCAGTACTTC,CASSSPTVVSQTQYF
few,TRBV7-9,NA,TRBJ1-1,TGTGCCAGCAGCCGTTACGGGGACACTGAAGCTTTCTTT,CASSRYGDTEAFF
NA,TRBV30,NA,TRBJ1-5,TGTGCCTGGAGTGTAAGGGGGGAGCAGCCCCAGCATTTT,CAWSVRGEQPQHF
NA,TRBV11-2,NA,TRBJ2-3,TGTGCCAGCAGCTTACTAGGACAGTTCACAGATACGCAGTATTTT,CASSLLGQFTDTQYF
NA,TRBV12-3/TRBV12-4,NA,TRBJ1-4,TGTGCCAGCAGCCGCCTTAATGAAAAACTGTTTTTT,CASSRLNEKLFF
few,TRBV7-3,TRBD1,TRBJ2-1,TGTGCCAGCAGTTTAACCGGGACAGGGTTTTACAATGAGCAGTTCTTC,CASSLTGTGFYNEQFF
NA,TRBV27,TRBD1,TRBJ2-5,TGTGCCAGCGGACAGGGGGCGGAAGAGACCCAGTACTTC,CASGQGAEETQYF
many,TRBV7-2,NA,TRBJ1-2,TGTGCCAGCAGCTTAGTTTCAGAGGGATATGGCTACACCTTC,CASSLVSEGYGYTF
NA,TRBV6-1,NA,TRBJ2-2,TGTGCCAGTAGCTGGCAGGGCGAGATGCACACCGGGGAGCTGTTTTTT,CASSWQGEMHTGELFF
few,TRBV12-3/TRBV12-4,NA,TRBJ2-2,TGTGCCAGCAGTTTCCCCACTCGCGGGGACCACACCGGGGAGCTGTTTTTT,CASSFPTRGDHTGELFF
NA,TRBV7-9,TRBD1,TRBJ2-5,TGTGCCAGCAGCACCGGACAGGCCAACCAAGAGACCCAGTACTTC,CASSTGQANQETQYF
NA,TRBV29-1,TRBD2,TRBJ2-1,TGCAGCTTTGGATTAAAGGCGGGAGTGCCCAATGAGCAGTTCTTC,CSFGLKAGVPNEQFF
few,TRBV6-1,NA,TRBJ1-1,TGTGCCAGCAGTGCCCGGACAGAGAACACTGAAGCTTTCTTT,CASSARTENTEAFF
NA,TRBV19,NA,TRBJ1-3,TGTGCCAGTAGCCATGGGGCTGACTCTGGAAACACCATATATTTT,CASSHGADSGNTIYF
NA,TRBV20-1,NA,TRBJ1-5,TGCAGTGCTAAAGCTTATAGCAATCAGCCCCAGCATTTT,CSAKAYSNQPQHF
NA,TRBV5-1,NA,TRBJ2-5,TGCGCCAGCAGCTTCACGGCAGACCAAGAGACCCAGTACTTC,CASSFTADQETQYF
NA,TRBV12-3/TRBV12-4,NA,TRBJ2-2,TGTGCCAGCAGAGAACTAGGCGGAACCGGGGAGCTGTTTTTT,CASRELGGTGELFF
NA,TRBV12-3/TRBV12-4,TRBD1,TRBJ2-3,TGTGCCAGCAGTTTCTACCGGGACAGGGGCACAGATACGCAGTATTTT,CASSFYRDRGTDTQYF
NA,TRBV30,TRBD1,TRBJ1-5,TGTGCCTGGAGTGTCCCCCCCGTGCAGGGGGCTTACTATCAGCCCCAGCATTTT,CAWSVPPVQGAYYQPQHF